The 31 T cell receptor beta chains below were found in one sample sequenced in a study of beta chain features in type 1 diabetes. Study findings and constraints: Among all four CD4+ subsets, Type 1 diabetes patients had TCRB CDR3s that were moderately but significantly shorter.

No antigen is known for these receptors. What was sequenced were expressed TCRB transcripts, since all of the isolated RNA had been reverse transcribed. Only in-frame clones appear in the TCRdb table, and some are missing; sequencing was by immunoSEQ multiplex PCR. The sample has about 700,000 clones; roughly 13% are singletons. The specimen sequenced was naive CD4+ T cells from blood. The receptors come from a man aged 18 to 35 with type 1 diabetes.

There are a few counts of this clone. V is TRBV29-1 and J is TRBJ2-2, with TRBD2 matching 8 bases. The V gene's germline CDR1 is SQVTM and CDR2 ANQGSEA. J was trimmed by 3 bases and V by 6 bases; bases with no gene match: 9. This CDR3 contains 15 residues. CDR3 nucleotide sequence: TGCAGCGTAGATATAGCGGGGTTGTACACCGGGGAGCTGTTTTTT. Its translation is CSVDIAGLYTGELFF.

V usage is TRBV7-2 and J usage is TRBJ1-2; D is uncertain. The V gene's germline CDR1 is SGHTA and CDR2 FQGNSA. Trimming pared 0 bases from V and 8 bases from J, leaving 13 bases between. CDR3 length: 14 residues. The CDR3: CASSLAERAGGYTF. CDR3 coding DNA: TGTGCCAGCAGCTTAGCGGAGAGGGCCGGCGGCTACACCTTC.

The chain uses TRBV18 and TRBJ2-1, with 9 bases identical to TRBD2. Germline CDR1 KGHSH, CDR2 LQKENI. Unmatched junction bases numbered 2, after V lost 0 bases and J lost 2 bases. There are 16 residues in the CDR3. In nucleotides, the CDR3 is TGTGCCAGCTCACCACCGGCGGGGGGGCCCTACAATGAGCAGTTCTTC. Protein product: CASSPPAGGPYNEQFF.

This clone was recorded a few times. The chain recombines TRBV30 with TRBJ1-5; D is unresolved. Trimming left V 1 base short and J 9 bases short, with 7 bases between. The CDR3 extends over 11 amino acids. Germline lookup yields CDR1 GTSNPN and CDR2 SVGIG (reference sequence). The CDR3: CAWSGPGPQHF. CDR3 in DNA: TGTGCCTGGAGTGGCCCCGGGCCCCAGCATTTT.

V gene TRBV21-1 combines with J gene TRBJ2-2. TRBV21-1 has pseudogene status. The CDR3 has 17 residues. CDR3: CASSKEKSPPYTGELFF. CDR3 DNA sequence: TGTGCCAGCAGCAAAGAGAAGTCACCCCCGTACACCGGGGAGCTGTTTTTT.

This clone was observed at least ten times. The sample has other DNA sequences that encode this CDR3 too. The chain employs TRBV5-1 and TRBJ2-5, with D unresolved. Germline CDR1 reads SGHRS; CDR2 reads YFSETQ. The germline V and J ends were trimmed by 2 bases and 2 bases, with 1 base remaining between them. The CDR3 totals 11 residues. CDR3 in amino acids: CASSFQETQYF. In DNA, the CDR3 is TGCGCCAGCAGCTTTCAAGAGACCCAGTACTTC.

V usage is TRBV27 and J usage is TRBJ1-5; D gene uncertain. The CDR3 runs to 13 residues. Trimming left V 2 bases short and J 4 bases short, with 6 bases between. The germline V gene has CDR1 MNHEY and CDR2 SMNVEV (reference sequence). This CDR3 is CASSLRRNQPQHF. CDR3 in DNA: TGTGCCAGCAGTTTACGCAGAAATCAGCCCCAGCATTTT.

This clone was seen a handful of times. Other DNA sequences from this sample encode an identical CDR3 as well. This sequence joins TRBV5-1 and TRBJ2-2; D is uncertain. Germline loops: CDR1 SGHRS, CDR2 YFSETQ. The CDR3 is 14 residues long. V shed 0 bases and J shed 4 bases, with 7 bases lying between them. This CDR3 reads CASSLVGSTGELFF. CDR3 sequence (DNA): TGCGCCAGCAGCTTGGTGGGCTCCACCGGGGAGCTGTTTTTT.

A few counts support this clone. The gene calls are TRBV5-6 and TRBJ2-1; D perhaps matches TRBD1 (6 bases). With 2 bases removed from V and 2 bases from J, the gap between germline ends came to 17 bases. Germline assignment: CDR1 SGHDT and CDR2 YYEEEE. The CDR3 runs 17 residues. This CDR3 is CASSFERGFGTYNEQFF. In DNA, the CDR3 is TGTGCCAGCAGCTTTGAAAGGGGGTTTGGTACCTACAATGAGCAGTTCTTC.

This clone appeared a few times. The V and J genes are TRBV5-1 and TRBJ2-3, with 9 positions matching TRBD1. In germline, CDR1 is SGHRS, CDR2 YFSETQ. This CDR3 has 15 amino acids. The V segment lost 1 base and the J segment 3 bases; nucleotides outside the gene matches: 3. In DNA form, the CDR3 reads TGCGCCAGCAGCTTGCAACAGGGGGCGACAGATACGCAGTATTTT. Encoded protein: CASSLQQGATDTQYF.

This chain uses TRBV9 with TRBJ1-2; perhaps TRBD1 as D (5 bases). The CDR3 sequence is 13 residues long. The germline CDR1 and CDR2 sequences are SGDLS and YYNGEE. Trimming shortened V by 0 bases and J by 8 bases, and 11 bases separated the two germline ends. Here the CDR3 reads CASSVGWAGGYTF. In nucleotides, the CDR3 is TGTGCCAGCAGCGTAGGTTGGGCAGGGGGCTACACCTTC. Supplemented by reference TRBV9 and TRBJ1-2, the full variable domain reads DSGVTQTPKHLITATGQRVTLRCSPRSGDLSVYWYQQSLDQGLQFLIQYYNGEERAKGNILERFSAQQFPDLHSELNLSSLELGDSALYFCASSVGWAGGYTFGSGTRLTVV.

This chain connects TRBV7-3 to TRBJ2-1; 10 bases are a match to TRBD1. The CDR3 loop spans 17 amino acids. J gave up 2 bases and V 4 bases, and 8 bases lay outside the gene matches. Germline values: CDR1 SGHTA, CDR2 FQGTGA. In nucleotides, the CDR3 is TGTGCCAGCAGCTCTCAATCCGGGACAGGGGCCTACAATGAGCAGTTCTTC. This encodes CASSSQSGTGAYNEQFF.

This clone was counted only a few times. The CDR3 protein is CASSFGQGSLNSPLHF. The CDR3, as DNA: TGTGCCAGCAGCTTCGGACAGGGGTCCCTCAATTCACCCCTCCACTTT. The chain carries TRBV5-6 and TRBJ1-6; the match to TRBD1 covers 9 bases. V dropped 2 bases and J dropped 7; count of bases not matched to a gene: 7. The length of the CDR3 is 16 residues. Germline V lookup: CDR1 SGHDT, CDR2 YYEEEE.

The genes are TRBV6-1 and TRBJ2-1; tentatively, D is TRBD1 (5 bases). Trimming took 0 bases from V and 13 from J, leaving 13 bases between them. The CDR3 is 13 residues long. The V gene's germline CDR1 is MNHNS and CDR2 SASEGT. For the CDR3, the DNA is TGTGCCAGCAGTGAAGCGCGAAGGGGAATACAGTTCTTC. Amino acids: CASSEARRGIQFF.

The gene calls are TRBV7-2 and TRBJ1-2; D perhaps matches TRBD1 (6 bases). CDR3 length equals 15 residues. Looked up from germline, CDR1 is SGHTA and CDR2 is FQGNSA. V shed 5 bases and J shed 3 bases, with 16 bases lying between them. CDR3 sequence reads: CASSPRPTGDYGYTF. The CDR3 coding sequence is TGTGCCAGCAGCCCCCGACCGACAGGAGACTATGGCTACACCTTC.

The genes are TRBV10-3 and TRBJ2-5; D assignment may be TRBD1 or TRBD2 (5 bases each). V was clipped by 6 bases and J by 7 bases, with 21 bases between them. Per germline, CDR1 ENHRY and CDR2 SYGVKD. CDR3 length: 15 amino acids. The CDR3 nucleotides read TGTGCCATCAGCTTACAGGAGGCTGGTCATGGGACCCAGTACTTC. Its translation: CAISLQEAGHGTQYF.

This chain links TRBV7-9 with TRBJ2-3; D might be TRBD2 (6 bases). Trimming cost V 2 bases and J 1 base, with 13 bases left between them. CDR3 length: 16 amino acids. The germline CDR1 and CDR2 sequences are SEHNR and FQNEAQ (reference sequence). The CDR3 region is CASSLLPSGGTDTQYF. CDR3 nucleotides: TGTGCCAGCAGCTTACTCCCGTCGGGGGGCACAGATACGCAGTATTTT.

The CDR3, as DNA: TGCAGTGCTATGTATGACACTGAAGCTTTCTTT. Translating gives CSAMYDTEAFF. The chain carries TRBV20-1 and TRBJ1-1; D not resolved. Trimming removed 4 bases at V and 3 bases at J, with 6 bases between. The CDR3 runs 11 residues. Germline CDR1 and CDR2: DFQATT and SNEGSKA (reference sequence).

The genes are TRBV5-1 and TRBJ2-3; D is undetermined. This CDR3 contains 15 residues. Trimming stripped 4 bases from V and 3 bases from J, with 15 bases between. The germline gives CDR1 SGHRS, CDR2 YFSETQ. This chain's CDR3 is CASSAAPTRTDTQYF. CDR3 DNA sequence: TGCGCCAGCAGCGCCGCCCCGACGAGGACAGATACGCAGTATTTT.

The rearrangement uses TRBV5-1 and TRBJ1-1, with D unresolved. The length of the CDR3 is 13 residues. CDR1 and CDR2 (germline): SGHRS, YFSETQ. Trimming took off 9 bases at V and 1 base at J, with 13 bases between the two ends. The CDR3 sequence: CATSGDGNTEAFF. CDR3 sequence (DNA): TGCGCCACCTCCGGAGACGGGAACACTGAAGCTTTCTTT.

A few counts support this clone. The chain couples TRBV6-5 to TRBJ1-1; D might be TRBD1 (5 bases). Germline assignment: CDR1 MNHEY and CDR2 SVGAGI. The CDR3 contains 15 residues. V was shortened by 6 bases and J by 4 bases, with 18 bases between the two germline ends. CDR3 in amino acids: CASSPDPVGVTEAFF. The CDR3 region has the DNA TGTGCCAGCAGCCCTGACCCGGTGGGGGTCACTGAAGCTTTCTTT.

This chain links TRBV9 with TRBJ1-2, with TRBD1 matching 9 bases. With V trimmed by 4 bases and J by 2 bases, 3 bases remained unmatched. CDR1 SGDLS and CDR2 YYNGEE come from the germline V gene. The CDR3 has 14 residues. The CDR3 DNA reads TGTGCCAGCAGCTTCACAGGGGGCAACTATGGCTACACCTTC. It codes for CASSFTGGNYGYTF.

The chain uses TRBV9 and TRBJ1-1; tentatively, D is TRBD1 (6 bases). With 2 bases removed from V and 0 bases from J, the gap between germline ends came to 26 bases. The CDR3 is 20 residues long. CDR1 is SGDLS and CDR2 is YYNGEE in the germline V gene. CDR3 loop: CASSVRGKNPPFRMNTEAFF. The CDR3 bases are TGTGCCAGCAGCGTGAGGGGGAAAAATCCCCCCTTCCGGATGAACACTGAAGCTTTCTTT.

This clone came up a few times. V and J are TRBV2 and TRBJ1-2; D may be TRBD1 (6 bases). Germline-derived CDR1 and CDR2 are SNHLY and FYNNEI. The V and J ends lost 7 bases and 8 bases respectively, with 20 bases between them. There are 14 residues in the CDR3. The CDR3 reads CASTPGGRRLGYTF. The CDR3 DNA reads TGTGCCAGCACCCCGGGGGGGCGTCGGTTAGGCTACACCTTC.

The chain recombines TRBV7-6 with TRBJ1-5; 8 bases map to TRBD1. Germline V gene lookup returns CDR1 SGHVS and CDR2 FNYEAQ. J was trimmed by 3 bases and V by 0 bases; bases with no gene match: 4. The CDR3 contains 16 residues. In DNA, the CDR3 is TGTGCCAGCAGCTTAGCACAGGGGGGAGTCAATCAGCCCCAGCATTTT. Encoded protein: CASSLAQGGVNQPQHF.

This clone turned up a few times. The chain recombines TRBV7-2 with TRBJ2-3; D gene uncertain. The CDR3 consists of 14 residues. V lost 1 base and J 2 bases, leaving 7 bases between the germline ends. Looked up from germline, CDR1 is SGHTA and CDR2 is FQGNSA. The DNA for the CDR3 is TGTGCCAGCAGCTTAGTTCCCTACACAGATACGCAGTATTTT. This gives the protein CASSLVPYTDTQYF.

The chain uses TRBV27 and TRBJ2-3, with 8 bases that match TRBD1. There are 15 residues in the CDR3. Germline V gene data show CDR1 as MNHEY and CDR2 as SMNVEV (reference sequence). V was pared by 3 bases and J by 6 bases, with 8 bases of the junction left unmatched. Written as DNA, the CDR3 is TGTGCCAGCAGTTTGGTGACAGGGGCAGGGGATACGCAGTATTTT. It encodes CASSLVTGAGDTQYF.

V and J are TRBV4-2 and TRBJ1-1; the D is unclear. The CDR3 covers 16 residues. Germline CDR1 is LGHNA and CDR2 is YNFKEQ. V gave up 0 bases and J gave up 2 bases, with 13 bases separating them. The CDR3 nucleotides read TGTGCCAGCAGCCAAGAGGGCGTCAGGACTAACACTGAAGCTTTCTTT. It translates to CASSQEGVRTNTEAFF.

The rearrangement links TRBV28 to TRBJ2-3; TRBD2 aligns across 16 bases. Germline V lookup: CDR1 MDHEN, CDR2 SYDVKM. V was clipped by 8 bases and J by 1 base; unmatched bases: 12. The CDR3 covers 19 residues. In nucleotides, the CDR3 is TGTGCCAGCCTCCCCCAGGGACTAGCGGGGGGGCCAGGCACAGATACGCAGTATTTT. It yields the protein CASLPQGLAGGPGTDTQYF.

The V gene is TRBV10-3, the J gene TRBJ2-7; D unclear. Looked up from germline, CDR1 is ENHRY and CDR2 is SYGVKD. Trimming left V 5 bases short and J 2 bases short, with 16 bases between. This CDR3 is 15 amino acids long. The CDR3 nucleotides are TGTGCCATCAGTTCATCACGGCCCTCCACCTACGAGCAGTACTTC. This gives the protein CAISSSRPSTYEQYF.

The chain combines TRBV4-1 with TRBJ2-1; D remains ambiguous. The CDR3 covers 13 residues. CDR1 and CDR2 (germline): MGHRA, YSYEKL. Deletions cut 5 bases from V and 8 bases from J, with 13 bases between. Here the CDR3 DNA reads TGCGCCAGCAGCGGGCCGAGGAGCTATGAGCAGTTCTTC. Amino acid sequence: CASSGPRSYEQFF.